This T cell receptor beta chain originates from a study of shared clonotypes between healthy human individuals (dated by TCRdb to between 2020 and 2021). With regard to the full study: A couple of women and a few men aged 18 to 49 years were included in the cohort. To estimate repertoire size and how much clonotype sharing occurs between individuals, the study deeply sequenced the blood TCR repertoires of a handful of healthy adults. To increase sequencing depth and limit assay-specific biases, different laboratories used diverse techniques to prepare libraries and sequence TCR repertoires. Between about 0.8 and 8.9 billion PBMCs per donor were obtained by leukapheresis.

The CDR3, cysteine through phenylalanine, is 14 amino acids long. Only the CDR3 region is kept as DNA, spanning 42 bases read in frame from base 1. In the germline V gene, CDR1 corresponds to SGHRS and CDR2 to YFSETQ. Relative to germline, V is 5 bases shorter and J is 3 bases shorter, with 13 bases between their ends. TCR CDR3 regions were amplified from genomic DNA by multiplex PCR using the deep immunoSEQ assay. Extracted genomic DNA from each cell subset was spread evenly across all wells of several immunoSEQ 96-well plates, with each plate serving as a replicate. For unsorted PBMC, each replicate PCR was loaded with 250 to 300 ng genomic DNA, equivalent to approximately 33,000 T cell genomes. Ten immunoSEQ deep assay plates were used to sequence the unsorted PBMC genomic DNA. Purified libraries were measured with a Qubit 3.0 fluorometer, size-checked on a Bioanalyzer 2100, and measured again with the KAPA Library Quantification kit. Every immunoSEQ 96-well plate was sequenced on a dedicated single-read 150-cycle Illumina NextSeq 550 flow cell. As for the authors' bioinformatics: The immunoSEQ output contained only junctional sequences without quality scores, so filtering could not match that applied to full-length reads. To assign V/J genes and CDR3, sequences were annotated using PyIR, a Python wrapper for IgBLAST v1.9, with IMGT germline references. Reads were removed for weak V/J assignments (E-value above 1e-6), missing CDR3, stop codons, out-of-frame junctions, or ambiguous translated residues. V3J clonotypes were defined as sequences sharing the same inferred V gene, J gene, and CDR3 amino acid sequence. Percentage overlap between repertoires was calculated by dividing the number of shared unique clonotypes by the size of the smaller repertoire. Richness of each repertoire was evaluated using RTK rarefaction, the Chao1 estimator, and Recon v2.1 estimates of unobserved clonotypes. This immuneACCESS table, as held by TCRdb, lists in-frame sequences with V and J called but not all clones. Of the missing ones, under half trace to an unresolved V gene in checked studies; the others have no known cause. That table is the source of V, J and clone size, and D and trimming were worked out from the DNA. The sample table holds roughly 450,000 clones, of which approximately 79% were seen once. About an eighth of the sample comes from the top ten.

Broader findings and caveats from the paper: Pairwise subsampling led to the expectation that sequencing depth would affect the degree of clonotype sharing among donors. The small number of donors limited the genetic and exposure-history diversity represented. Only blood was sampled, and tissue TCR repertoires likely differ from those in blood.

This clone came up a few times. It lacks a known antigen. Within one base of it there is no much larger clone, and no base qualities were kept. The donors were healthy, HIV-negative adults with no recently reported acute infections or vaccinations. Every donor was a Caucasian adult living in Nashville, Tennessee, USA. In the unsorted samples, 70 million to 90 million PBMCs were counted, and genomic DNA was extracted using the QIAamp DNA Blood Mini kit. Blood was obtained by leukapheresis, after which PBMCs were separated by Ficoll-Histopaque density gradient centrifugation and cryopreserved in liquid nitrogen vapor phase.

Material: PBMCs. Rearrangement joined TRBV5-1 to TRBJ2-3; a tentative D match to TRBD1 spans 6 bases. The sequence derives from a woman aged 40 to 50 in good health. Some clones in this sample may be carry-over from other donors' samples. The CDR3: CASSTGTVTDTQYF. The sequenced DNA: TGCGCCAGCAGTACAGGGACGGTGACAGATACGCAGTATTTT.